The next 18 T cell receptor beta chains were all read from a single sample in a study of cytotoxic CD8 clonotypes in ibrutinib-treated CLL. Generated by immunoSEQ multiplex PCR, the TCRdb table keeps only in-frame clones and is missing some. The table includes about 74,000 clones, 80% detected once. The sequencing used PBMCs, collected at disease progression, from a patient treated with ibrutinib. Every receptor here comes from a human donor with chronic lymphocytic leukemia.

The chain has TRBV10-3 and TRBJ1-5; D is possibly TRBD1 (5 bases). CDR1 is ENHRY and CDR2 is SYGVKD in the germline V gene. V was trimmed by 1 base and J by 6 bases, leaving 10 bases between them. The CDR3 has 14 residues. The DNA of the CDR3 is TGTGCCATCAGTGAGTTAGGGGTTGGTCAGCCCCAGCATTTT. This gives the protein CAISELGVGQPQHF.

The CDR3 here is CASSQGQGMTEAFF. The DNA for the CDR3 is TGCGCCAGCAGCCAGGGACAGGGTATGACTGAAGCTTTCTTT. The V gene is TRBV5-1, the J gene TRBJ1-1; 9 positions match TRBD1. This CDR3 comprises 14 residues. Per the germline V gene, CDR1 is SGHRS and CDR2 is YFSETQ. V trimming: 4 bases; J trimming: 5 bases; junction bases outside the gene matches: 6.

The rearrangement joins TRBV27 to TRBJ2-7, with 10 bases aligning to TRBD1. V trimming: 2 bases; J trimming: 2 bases; junction bases outside the gene matches: 9. Germline V CDR1 and CDR2: MNHEY, SMNVEV (reference sequence). The CDR3 is 17 residues long. CDR3 sequence: CASSLTYTGTGAYEQYF. CDR3 DNA sequence: TGTGCCAGCAGTTTAACCTACACCGGGACAGGGGCCTACGAGCAGTACTTC.

This clone showed up just a few times. This rearrangement joins TRBV2 to TRBJ1-6; tentative D call: TRBD1 (6 bases). The CDR3 runs 15 residues. With 6 bases removed from V and 10 bases from J, the gap between germline ends came to 19 bases. CDR1 is SNHLY and CDR2 is FYNNEI in the germline V gene. This chain's CDR3 is CASSPEGRGLSPLHF. As DNA, the CDR3 is TGTGCCAGCAGCCCCGAGGGAAGGGGGTTGTCACCCCTCCACTTT.

This chain links TRBV29-1 with TRBJ2-3, with TRBD2 identical over 9 bases. Germline V gene lookup returns CDR1 SQVTM and CDR2 ANQGSEA. CDR3 size: 19 residues. Germline trimming cut 2 bases from V and 2 bases from J; bases unmatched to any gene: 17. The CDR3, as DNA: TGCAGCGTTGAATTTGCTAGCGGGATCGAACCCGCACTCACAGATACGCAGTATTTT. Its translation: CSVEFASGIEPALTDTQYF.

The V gene is TRBV14, the J gene TRBJ1-3; TRBD1 aligns across 8 bases. Germline V lookup: CDR1 SGHDN, CDR2 FVKESK. With V trimmed by 8 bases and J by 4 bases, 7 bases remained unmatched. The length of the CDR3 is 14 residues. The DNA for the CDR3 is TGTGCCAGCGGAGAAGACAGGGGCGGAAACACCATATATTTT. Its translation is CASGEDRGGNTIYF.

This clone was counted once. V gene TRBV19 combines with J gene TRBJ2-1; 11 bases align to TRBD2. The V and J ends lost 7 bases and 7 bases, in that order; junction bases with no gene match: 9. Germline V gives CDR1 LNHDA, CDR2 SQIVND (reference sequence). The CDR3 totals 15 residues. CDR3 residues: CASTGLAGPKNEQFF. The CDR3, as DNA: TGTGCCAGTACCGGACTAGCGGGCCCCAAGAATGAGCAGTTCTTC.

Of note for this clone: At one end the junction does not follow the germline gene, possibly because of a read error. J is TRBJ2-7 and V is TRBV15, with a weak D call TRBD1 (5 bases). Germline V gene data show CDR1 as LNHNV and CDR2 as YYDKDF (reference sequence). The CDR3 contains 13 residues. Written as DNA, the CDR3 is TGTGCCACCAGCAGAGATCCGCTTGCGACAGAAAACTTC. It encodes CATSRDPLATENF.

The V call is TRBV5-1, the J call TRBJ2-7, with 11 bases fitting TRBD1. The V gene's germline CDR1 is SGHRS and CDR2 YFSETQ. V was pared by 0 bases and J by 2 bases, with 1 base of the junction left unmatched. The CDR3 totals 15 residues. The CDR3 spells CASSLVGQGAYEQYF. CDR3 bases: TGCGCCAGCAGCTTGGTGGGACAGGGGGCCTACGAGCAGTACTTC.

The gene calls are TRBV10-2 and TRBJ1-4; D not certain. The CDR3 contains 12 residues. V was trimmed by 2 bases and J by 8 bases, leaving 6 bases between them. Per germline, CDR1 WSHSY and CDR2 SAAADI. CDR3 coding DNA: TGCGCCAGCAGTGAGAATCGGGAAAAACTGTTTTTT. Translation gives CASSENREKLFF.

The V call is TRBV7-9, the J call TRBJ1-6; D unresolved. V lost 2 bases, J lost 7 bases, and 0 bases lay in between. Germline assignment: CDR1 SEHNR and CDR2 FQNEAQ (reference sequence). This CDR3 has 11 amino acids. Here the CDR3 DNA reads TGTGCCAGCAGCTTAAATTCACCCCTCCACTTT. This codes for CASSLNSPLHF.

The rearrangement joins TRBV5-1 to TRBJ1-2; 12 bases are shared with TRBD1. Germline assignment: CDR1 SGHRS and CDR2 YFSETQ. This CDR3 region has 16 residues. Trimming at V came to 4 bases and at J to 4 bases, leaving 8 bases not matched to a gene. This CDR3 reads CASSPAWDRGPYGYTF. As DNA, the CDR3 is TGCGCCAGCAGCCCGGCATGGGACAGGGGGCCCTATGGCTACACCTTC.

This chain connects TRBV29-1 to TRBJ2-3; 16 bases match TRBD2. Germline loops: CDR1 SQVTM, CDR2 ANQGSEA. The CDR3 totals 15 residues. J was trimmed by 3 bases and V by 7 bases; bases with no gene match: 4. The chain's CDR3 is CSASGLAGGTDTQYF. The CDR3 DNA reads TGCAGCGCCTCGGGACTAGCGGGGGGGACAGATACGCAGTATTTT.

The rearrangement uses TRBV28 and TRBJ1-6; weak D call: TRBD1 (5 bases). CDR3 length: 14 amino acids. Trimming shortened V by 6 bases and J by 13 bases, and 19 bases separated the two germline ends. Per the germline V gene, CDR1 is MDHEN and CDR2 is SYDVKM. CDR3 bases: TGTGCCAGCAGCCGACCGGGGGGATTGGGTCCCCTCCACTTT. Translation gives CASSRPGGLGPLHF.

This clone occurred a few times. The CDR3 sequence: CSARAQWEQYF. The CDR3 DNA sequence: TGCAGTGCTAGAGCCCAATGGGAGCAGTACTTC. This rearrangement joins TRBV20-1 to TRBJ2-7; unclear D gene. Between the trimmed V and J ends, which lost 1 base and 7 bases, there was a span of 8 bases. CDR3 length equals 11 residues. Germline CDR1 and CDR2: DFQATT and SNEGSKA (reference sequence).

The rearrangement uses TRBV2 and TRBJ1-6; TRBD1 is a possible D gene (5 bases). This CDR3 comprises 15 residues. V was cut by 6 bases and J by 3 bases, with 12 bases left in between. Germline-derived CDR1 and CDR2 are SNHLY and FYNNEI. The CDR3 nucleotides are TGTGCCAGCAGCCGGCAAGGGGTCTATAATTCACCCCTCCACTTT. Residues: CASSRQGVYNSPLHF.

The CDR3 reads CASSIDSLLTEQFF. For the CDR3, the DNA is TGTGCCAGTAGTATAGATTCACTTCTGACTGAGCAGTTCTTC. This rearrangement joins TRBV19 to TRBJ2-1; D gene ambiguous. Germline CDR1 reads LNHDA; CDR2 reads SQIVND (reference sequence). V gave up 0 bases and J gave up 9 bases, with 12 bases separating them. This CDR3 has 14 amino acids.

This rearrangement joins TRBV6-4 to TRBJ2-2, with 10 bases aligning to TRBD2. In germline, CDR1 is MRHNA, CDR2 SNTAGT. Trimming removed 6 bases from V and 6 bases from J; junction bases left unmatched: 13. The CDR3 is 17 amino acids. CDR3: CASSLRFASGRPGELFF. Here the CDR3 DNA reads TGTGCCAGCAGCCTACGTTTTGCTAGCGGGAGACCCGGGGAGCTGTTTTTT.